The 9 T cell receptor beta chains given below trace back to one sample, sequenced in a study of CD8 T cells in ankylosing spondylitis. TCRdb re-called the 5' RACE reads through MiXCR, storing one row per CDR3 protein. The data hold approximately 350,000 distinct CDR3 sequences, with roughly 15% observed a single time. The specimen sequenced was blood, either unsorted or a sorted T cell fraction (not recorded which). The receptors stem from a male donor with ankylosing spondylitis or in good health (not recorded which).

CDR3 sequence: CASSFQVHSNQPQHF. The CDR3 DNA is TGTGCCAGCAGCTTCCAGGTACATAGCAATCAGCCCCAGCATTTT. The chain carries TRBV5-6 and TRBJ1-5; no firm D call. There are 15 residues in the CDR3. Trimming shortened V by 2 bases and J by 0 bases, and 9 bases separated the two germline ends. CDR1 SGHDT and CDR2 YYEEEE come from the germline V gene.

The chain recombines TRBV5-5 with TRBJ1-2; unclear D gene. Between the trimmed V and J ends, which lost 0 bases and 0 bases, there was a span of 12 bases. This CDR3 has 16 residues. Germline V gene data show CDR1 as SGHKS and CDR2 as YYEKEE (reference sequence). CDR3 region: CASSLGPRQANYGYTF. In nucleotides, the CDR3 is TGTGCCAGCAGCTTGGGTCCTCGGCAGGCTAACTATGGCTACACCTTC.

This sequence joins TRBV6-2 or TRBV6-3 and TRBJ2-1, with 12 bases identical to TRBD2. Germline loops: CDR1 MNHEY, CDR2 SVGEGT. The CDR3 sequence is 15 residues long. The V gene end was trimmed by 5 bases and the J gene end by 5 bases; junction bases not matched to a gene: 4. CDR3 DNA: TGTGCCAGCAGTACGACTAGCGGGGGACACAATGAGCAGTTCTTC. Translation gives CASSTTSGGHNEQFF.

The chain uses TRBV27 and TRBJ2-7, with TRBD2 matching 9 bases. CDR1 MNHEY and CDR2 SMNVEV come from the germline V gene (reference sequence). CDR3 length: 14 amino acids. V was pared by 5 bases and J by 5 bases, with 7 bases of the junction left unmatched. The CDR3 region is CASSRAGGLNEQYF. The CDR3 region has the DNA TGTGCCAGCAGTAGGGCGGGGGGGCTAAACGAGCAGTACTTC.

The chain carries TRBV20-1 and TRBJ2-2, with D possibly TRBD2 on 6 matching bases. This CDR3 contains 16 residues. Per germline, CDR1 DFQATT and CDR2 SNEGSKA (reference sequence). Trimming took 0 bases from V and 7 from J, leaving 18 bases between them. The CDR3 reads CSARESGSGYDGELFF. The CDR3, as DNA: TGCAGTGCTAGAGAATCAGGGAGCGGGTACGACGGGGAGCTGTTTTTT.

The table lists this clonotype with a few counts. The chain carries TRBV18 and TRBJ2-7, with a tentative D call TRBD2 (6 bases). V lost 6 bases and J 5 bases, leaving 17 bases between the germline ends. CDR3 length: 14 amino acids. The germline V gene has CDR1 KGHSH and CDR2 LQKENI. The CDR3: CASSPTWDLDEQYF. CDR3 nucleotide sequence: TGTGCCAGCTCGCCGACCTGGGACTTAGACGAGCAGTACTTC.

This sequence joins TRBV6-5 and TRBJ1-2, with a possible D match to TRBD1 (5 bases). The V and J ends lost 0 bases and 8 bases respectively, with 13 bases between them. The germline CDR1 and CDR2 sequences are MNHEY and SVGAGI. The CDR3 has 14 amino acids. The CDR3: CASSYSGERGGYTF. The CDR3 DNA reads as TGTGCCAGCAGTTACTCAGGGGAACGGGGCGGCTACACCTTC.

This chain joins TRBV6-4 and TRBJ2-2, with 7 positions matching TRBD1. V trimming: 1 base; J trimming: 4 bases; junction bases outside the gene matches: 6. Germline CDR1 reads MRHNA; CDR2 reads SNTAGT. CDR3 length: 16 amino acids. DNA for the CDR3: TGTGCCAGCAGTGACTTTTCCCGGGACAGCACCGGGGAGCTGTTTTTT. Residues: CASSDFSRDSTGELFF.

This clonotype was found a few times. V is TRBV20-1 and J is TRBJ1-2, with 9 nucleotides matching TRBD1. Germline-derived CDR1 and CDR2 are DFQATT and SNEGSKA (reference sequence). V was pared by 6 bases and J by 1 base, with 6 bases of the junction left unmatched. The CDR3 covers 14 residues. The CDR3 is CSAPGQGDNYGYTF. The CDR3 DNA follows: TGCAGTGCCCCGGGACAGGGCGATAACTATGGCTACACCTTC.